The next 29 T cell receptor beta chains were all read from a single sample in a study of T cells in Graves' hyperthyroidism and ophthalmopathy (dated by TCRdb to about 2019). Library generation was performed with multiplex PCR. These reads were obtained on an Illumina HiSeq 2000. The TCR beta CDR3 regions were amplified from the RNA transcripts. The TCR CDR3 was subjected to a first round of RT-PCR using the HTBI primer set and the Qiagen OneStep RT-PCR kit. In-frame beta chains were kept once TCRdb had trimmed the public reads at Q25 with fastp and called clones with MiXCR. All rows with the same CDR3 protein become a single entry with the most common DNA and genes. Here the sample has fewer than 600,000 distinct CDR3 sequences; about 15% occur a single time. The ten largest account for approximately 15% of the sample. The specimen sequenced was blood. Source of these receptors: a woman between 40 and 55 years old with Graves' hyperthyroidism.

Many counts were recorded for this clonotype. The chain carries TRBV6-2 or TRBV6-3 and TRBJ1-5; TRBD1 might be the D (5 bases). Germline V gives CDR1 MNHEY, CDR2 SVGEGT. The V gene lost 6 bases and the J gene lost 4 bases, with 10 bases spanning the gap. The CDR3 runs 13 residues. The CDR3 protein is CASRQGKNQPQHF. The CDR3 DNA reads TGTGCCAGCAGGCAGGGCAAGAATCAGCCCCAGCATTTT.

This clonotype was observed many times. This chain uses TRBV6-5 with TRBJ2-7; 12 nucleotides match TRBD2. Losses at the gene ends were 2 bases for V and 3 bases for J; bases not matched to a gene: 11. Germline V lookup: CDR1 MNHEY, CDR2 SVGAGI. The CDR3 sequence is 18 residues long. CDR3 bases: TGTGCCAGCAGTTACCTAAGACTAGCGGGAGCTTCCTTCTACGAGCAGTACTTC. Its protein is CASSYLRLAGASFYEQYF.

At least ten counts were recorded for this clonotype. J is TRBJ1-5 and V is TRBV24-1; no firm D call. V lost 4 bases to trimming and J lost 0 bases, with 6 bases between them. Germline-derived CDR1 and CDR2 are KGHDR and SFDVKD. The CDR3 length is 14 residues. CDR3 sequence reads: CATSDGYSNQPQHF. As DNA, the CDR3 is TGTGCCACCAGTGACGGATATAGCAATCAGCCCCAGCATTTT.

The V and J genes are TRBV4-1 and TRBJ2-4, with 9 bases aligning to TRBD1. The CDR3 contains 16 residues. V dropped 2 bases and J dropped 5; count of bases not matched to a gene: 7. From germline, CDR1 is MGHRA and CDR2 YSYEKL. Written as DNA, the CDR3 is TGCGCCAGCAGCCAAAGCTTAACAGGGGGCGAAAACATTCAGTACTTC. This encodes CASSQSLTGGENIQYF.

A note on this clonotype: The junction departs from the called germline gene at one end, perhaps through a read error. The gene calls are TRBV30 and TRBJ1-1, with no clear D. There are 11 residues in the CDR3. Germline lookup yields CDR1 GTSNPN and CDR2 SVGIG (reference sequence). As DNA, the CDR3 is TGTGCCCGGAGAGGGTACACTGAAGCTTTCTTT. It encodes CARRGYTEAFF.

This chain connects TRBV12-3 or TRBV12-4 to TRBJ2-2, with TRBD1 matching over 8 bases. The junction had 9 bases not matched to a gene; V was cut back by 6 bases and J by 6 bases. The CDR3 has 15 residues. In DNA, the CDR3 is TGTGCCAGCAGCCTCGACAGGGGTAGTGCCGGGGAGCTGTTTTTT. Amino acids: CASSLDRGSAGELFF.

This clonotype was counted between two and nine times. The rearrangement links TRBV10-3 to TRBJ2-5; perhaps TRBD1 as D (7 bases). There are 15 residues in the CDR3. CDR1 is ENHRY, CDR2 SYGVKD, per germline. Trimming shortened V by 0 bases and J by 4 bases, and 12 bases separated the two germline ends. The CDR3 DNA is TGTGCCATCAGTGAGTCCGCAGGGGGAGGAGAGACCCAGTACTTC. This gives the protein CAISESAGGGETQYF.

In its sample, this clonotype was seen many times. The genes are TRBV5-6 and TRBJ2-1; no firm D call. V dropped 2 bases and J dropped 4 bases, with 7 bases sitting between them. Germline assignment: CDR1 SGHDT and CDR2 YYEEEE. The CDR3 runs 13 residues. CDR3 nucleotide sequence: TGTGCCAGCAGCTTCAGACTGTACAATGAGCAGTTCTTC. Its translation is CASSFRLYNEQFF. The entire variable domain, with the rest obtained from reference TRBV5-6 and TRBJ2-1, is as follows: DAGVTQSPTHLIKTRGQQVTLRCSPKSGHDTVSWYQQALGQGPQFIFQYYEEEERQRGNFPDRFSGHQFPNYSSELNVNALLLGDSALYLCASSFRLYNEQFFGPGTRLTVL.

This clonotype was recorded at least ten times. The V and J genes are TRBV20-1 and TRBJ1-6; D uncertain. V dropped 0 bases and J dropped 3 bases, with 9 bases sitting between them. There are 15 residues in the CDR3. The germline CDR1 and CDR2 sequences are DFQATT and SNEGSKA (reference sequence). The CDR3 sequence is CSARDRTDYNSPLHF. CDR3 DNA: TGCAGTGCTAGAGATCGAACGGACTATAATTCACCCCTCCACTTT.

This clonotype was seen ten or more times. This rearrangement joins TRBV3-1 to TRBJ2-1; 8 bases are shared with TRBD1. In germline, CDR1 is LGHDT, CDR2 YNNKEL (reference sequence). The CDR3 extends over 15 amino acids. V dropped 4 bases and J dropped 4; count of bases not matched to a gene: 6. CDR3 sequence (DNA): TGTGCCAGCAGCCTGCAGGGGGCAGCGTACAATGAGCAGTTCTTC. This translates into CASSLQGAAYNEQFF.

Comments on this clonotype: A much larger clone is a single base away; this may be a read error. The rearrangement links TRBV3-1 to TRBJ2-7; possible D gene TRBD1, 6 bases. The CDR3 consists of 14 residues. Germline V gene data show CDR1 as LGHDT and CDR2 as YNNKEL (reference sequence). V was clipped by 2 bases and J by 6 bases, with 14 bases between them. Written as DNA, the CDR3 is TGTGCCAGCAGCCAACAAAAGGGGGTAGGCGAGCAGTACTTC. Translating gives CASSQQKGVGEQYF.

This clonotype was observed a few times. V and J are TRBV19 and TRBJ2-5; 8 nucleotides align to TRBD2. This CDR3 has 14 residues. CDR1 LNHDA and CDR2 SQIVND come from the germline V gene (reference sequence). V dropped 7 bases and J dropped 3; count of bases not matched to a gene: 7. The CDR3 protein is CASTPNGREETQYF. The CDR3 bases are TGTGCCAGTACCCCGAACGGGAGGGAAGAGACCCAGTACTTC.

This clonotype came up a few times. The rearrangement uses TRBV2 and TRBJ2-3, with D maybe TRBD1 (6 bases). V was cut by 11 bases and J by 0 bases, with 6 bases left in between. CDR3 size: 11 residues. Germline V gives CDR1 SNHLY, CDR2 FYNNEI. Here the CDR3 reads CAGGSTDTQYF. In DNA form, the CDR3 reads TGTGCCGGGGGCAGCACAGATACGCAGTATTTT.

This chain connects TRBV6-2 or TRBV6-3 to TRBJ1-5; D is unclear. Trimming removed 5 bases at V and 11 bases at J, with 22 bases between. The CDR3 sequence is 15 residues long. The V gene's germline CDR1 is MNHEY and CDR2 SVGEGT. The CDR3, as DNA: TGTGCCAGCAGTCCCCCCAGGACCCCCCCGAAGGCCCAGCATTTT. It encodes CASSPPRTPPKAQHF.

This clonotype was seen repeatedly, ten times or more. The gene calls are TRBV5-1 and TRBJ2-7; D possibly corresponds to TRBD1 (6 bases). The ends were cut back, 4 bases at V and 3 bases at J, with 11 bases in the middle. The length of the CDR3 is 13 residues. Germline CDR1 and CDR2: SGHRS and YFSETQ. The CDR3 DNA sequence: TGCGCCAGCAGCATTGGACAGTACTACGAGCAGTACTTC. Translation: CASSIGQYYEQYF.

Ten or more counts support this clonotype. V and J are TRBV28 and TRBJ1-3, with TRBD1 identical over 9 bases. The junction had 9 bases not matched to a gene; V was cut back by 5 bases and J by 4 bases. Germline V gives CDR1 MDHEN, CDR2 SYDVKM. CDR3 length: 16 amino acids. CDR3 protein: CASSNRDRAPGNTIYF. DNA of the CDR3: TGTGCCAGCAGTAACCGGGACAGGGCCCCCGGAAACACCATATATTTT.

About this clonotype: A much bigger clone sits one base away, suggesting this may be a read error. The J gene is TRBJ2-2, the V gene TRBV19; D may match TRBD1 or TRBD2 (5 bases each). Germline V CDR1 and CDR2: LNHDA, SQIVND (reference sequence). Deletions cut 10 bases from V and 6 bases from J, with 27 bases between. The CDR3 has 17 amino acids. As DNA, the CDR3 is TGTGCCACCCAGGATCCAGGGAGTAAAGGGCGTGCCGGGGAGCTGTTTTTT. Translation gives CATQDPGSKGRAGELFF.

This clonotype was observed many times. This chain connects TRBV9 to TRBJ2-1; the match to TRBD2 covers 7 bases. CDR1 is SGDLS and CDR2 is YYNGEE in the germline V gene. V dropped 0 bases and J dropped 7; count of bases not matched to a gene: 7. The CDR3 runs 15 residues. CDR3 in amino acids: CASSVEGGSSNEQFF. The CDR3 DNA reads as TGTGCCAGCAGCGTAGAGGGCGGGAGTTCGAATGAGCAGTTCTTC. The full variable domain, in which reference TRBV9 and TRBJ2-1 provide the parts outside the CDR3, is DSGVTQTPKHLITATGQRVTLRCSPRSGDLSVYWYQQSLDQGLQFLIQYYNGEERAKGNILERFSAQQFPDLHSELNLSSLELGDSALYFCASSVEGGSSNEQFFGPGTRLTVL.

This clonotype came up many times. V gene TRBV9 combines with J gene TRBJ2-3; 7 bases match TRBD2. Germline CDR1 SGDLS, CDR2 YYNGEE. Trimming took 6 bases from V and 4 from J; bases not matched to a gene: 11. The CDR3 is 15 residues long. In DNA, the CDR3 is TGTGCCAGCACCGGATGGGCGGGAGTTGCAGATACGCAGTATTTT. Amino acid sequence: CASTGWAGVADTQYF.

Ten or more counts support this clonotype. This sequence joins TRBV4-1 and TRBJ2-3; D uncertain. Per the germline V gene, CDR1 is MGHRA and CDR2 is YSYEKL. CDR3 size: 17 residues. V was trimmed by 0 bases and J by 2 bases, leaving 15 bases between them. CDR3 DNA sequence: TGCGCCAGCAGCCAAGACCCCTCCCCGGGTCTCACAGATACGCAGTATTTT. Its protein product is CASSQDPSPGLTDTQYF.

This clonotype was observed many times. CDR3: CAWSVFSGAGEQFF. CDR3 DNA sequence: TGTGCCTGGAGTGTATTTTCTGGTGCTGGTGAGCAGTTCTTC. The rearrangement uses TRBV30 and TRBJ2-1; D is uncertain. Germline lookup yields CDR1 GTSNPN and CDR2 SVGIG (reference sequence). V was trimmed by 0 bases and J by 9 bases, leaving 15 bases between them. This CDR3 has 14 residues.

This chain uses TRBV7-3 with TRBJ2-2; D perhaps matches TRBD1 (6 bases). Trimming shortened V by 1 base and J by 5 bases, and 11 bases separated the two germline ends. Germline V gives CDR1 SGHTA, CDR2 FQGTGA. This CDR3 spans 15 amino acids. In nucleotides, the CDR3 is TGTGCCAGCAGCTTAAGGACAGAGAAGACCGGGGAGCTGTTTTTT. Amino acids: CASSLRTEKTGELFF.

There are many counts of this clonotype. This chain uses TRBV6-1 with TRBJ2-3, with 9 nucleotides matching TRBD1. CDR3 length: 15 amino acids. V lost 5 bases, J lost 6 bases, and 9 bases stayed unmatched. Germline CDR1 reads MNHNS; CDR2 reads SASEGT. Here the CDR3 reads CASSSAGTGKDTQYF. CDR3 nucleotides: TGTGCCAGCAGTTCAGCCGGGACAGGGAAGGATACGCAGTATTTT.

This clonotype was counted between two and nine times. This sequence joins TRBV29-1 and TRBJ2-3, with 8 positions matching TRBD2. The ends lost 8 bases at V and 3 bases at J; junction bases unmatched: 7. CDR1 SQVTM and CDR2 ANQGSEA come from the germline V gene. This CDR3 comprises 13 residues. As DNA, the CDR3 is TGCAGCCCTTACAGCGGGAGAACAGATACGCAGTATTTT. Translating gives CSPYSGRTDTQYF.

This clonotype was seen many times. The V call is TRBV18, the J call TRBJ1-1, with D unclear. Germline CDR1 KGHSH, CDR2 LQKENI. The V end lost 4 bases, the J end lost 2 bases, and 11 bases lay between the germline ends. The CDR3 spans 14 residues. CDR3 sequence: CASSLSRENTEAFF. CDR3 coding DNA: TGTGCCAGCTCACTTTCTCGGGAAAACACTGAAGCTTTCTTT.

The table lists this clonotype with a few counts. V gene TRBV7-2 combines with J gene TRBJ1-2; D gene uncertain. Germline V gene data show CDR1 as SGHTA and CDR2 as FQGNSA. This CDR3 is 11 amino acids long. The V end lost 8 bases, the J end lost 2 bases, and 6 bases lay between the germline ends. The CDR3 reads CASLQNYGYTF. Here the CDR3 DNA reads TGTGCCAGCCTACAGAACTATGGCTACACCTTC.

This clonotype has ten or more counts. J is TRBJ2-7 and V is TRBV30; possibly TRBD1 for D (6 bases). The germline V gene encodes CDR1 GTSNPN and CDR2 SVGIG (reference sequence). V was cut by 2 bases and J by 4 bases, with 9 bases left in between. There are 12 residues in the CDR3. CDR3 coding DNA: TGTGCCTGGAGTACACAGGGTTACGAGCAGTACTTC. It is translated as CAWSTQGYEQYF.

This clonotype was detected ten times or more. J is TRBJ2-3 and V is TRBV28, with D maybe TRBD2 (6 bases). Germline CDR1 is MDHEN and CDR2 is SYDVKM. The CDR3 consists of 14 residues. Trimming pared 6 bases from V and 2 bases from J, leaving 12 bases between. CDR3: CASSGAGLTDTQYF. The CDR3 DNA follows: TGTGCCAGCAGCGGAGCGGGCCTCACAGATACGCAGTATTTT.

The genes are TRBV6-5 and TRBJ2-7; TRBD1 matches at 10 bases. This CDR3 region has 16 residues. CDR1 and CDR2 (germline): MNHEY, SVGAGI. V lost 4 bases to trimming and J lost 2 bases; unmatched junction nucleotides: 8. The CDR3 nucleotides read TGTGCCAGCAGTTCCGACAGGGGGCCCAAGACCTACGAGCAGTACTTC. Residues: CASSSDRGPKTYEQYF.